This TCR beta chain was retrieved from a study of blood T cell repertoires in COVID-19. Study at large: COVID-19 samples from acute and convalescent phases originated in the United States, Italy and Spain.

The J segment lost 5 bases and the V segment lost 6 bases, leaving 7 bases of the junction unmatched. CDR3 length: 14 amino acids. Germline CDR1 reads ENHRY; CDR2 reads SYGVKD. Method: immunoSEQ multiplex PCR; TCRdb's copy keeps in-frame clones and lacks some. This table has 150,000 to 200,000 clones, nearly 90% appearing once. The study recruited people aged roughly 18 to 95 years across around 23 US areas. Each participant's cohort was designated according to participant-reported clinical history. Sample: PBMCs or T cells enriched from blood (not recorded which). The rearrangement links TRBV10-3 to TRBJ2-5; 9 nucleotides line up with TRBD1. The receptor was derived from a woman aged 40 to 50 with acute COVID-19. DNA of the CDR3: TGTGCCATCAGCACCGGGACAGGGCGCGAGACCCAGTACTTC. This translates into CAISTGTGRETQYF.